Following are 29 T cell receptor beta chains from one sample sequenced in a study of control samples from healthy donors and cancer patients. Clones were sequenced by immunoSEQ multiplex PCR, and TCRdb holds only the in-frame ones, with some missing. The sample contains about 100,000 clones, 80% to 95% of which appear only once. Sequenced material: blood. Every receptor here comes from a man younger than 35 in good health.

V usage is TRBV10-3 and J usage is TRBJ1-5; D remains ambiguous. The CDR3 length is 16 residues. Trimming took 6 bases from V and 0 from J, leaving 15 bases between them. Germline assignment: CDR1 ENHRY and CDR2 SYGVKD. The CDR3 reads CAISRGRQNSNQPQHF. CDR3 nucleotides: TGTGCCATCAGCCGAGGGCGGCAAAATAGCAATCAGCCCCAGCATTTT.

The chain is built from TRBV6-1 and TRBJ2-2, with TRBD2 matching 13 bases. The CDR3 is made up of 19 amino acids. CDR1 and CDR2 from the germline V gene are MNHNS and SASEGT. Trimming cost V 4 bases and J 6 bases; bases outside gene matches: 14. This CDR3 is CASSVTGTSGAPRAGELFF. The CDR3 region has the DNA TGTGCCAGCAGTGTCACCGGGACTAGCGGGGCTCCGCGGGCCGGGGAGCTGTTTTTT.

The chain couples TRBV25-1 to TRBJ2-3; 9 nucleotides line up with TRBD2. CDR1 is MGHDK and CDR2 is SYGVNS in the germline V gene. Germline trimming cut 5 bases from V and 2 bases from J; bases unmatched to any gene: 5. The CDR3 runs to 15 residues. The CDR3 bases are TGTGCCAGCAGTCCCGCTAGCGGGGCCACAGATACGCAGTATTTT. Its protein product is CASSPASGATDTQYF.

The chain is built from TRBV3-1 (or the pseudogene TRBV3-2) and TRBJ1-5, with D uncertain. CDR3 length equals 12 residues. Germline V gene data show CDR1 as LGHDT and CDR2 as YNNKEL (reference sequence). Trimming shortened V by 3 bases and J by 3 bases, and 3 bases separated the two germline ends. The chain's CDR3 is CASSQTNQPQHF. CDR3 coding DNA: TGTGCCAGCAGCCAGACCAATCAGCCCCAGCATTTT.

This clone appeared once. This rearrangement joins TRBV5-1 to TRBJ1-2; possibly TRBD1 for D (5 bases). This CDR3 has 17 amino acids. V gave up 1 base and J gave up 2 bases, with 18 bases separating them. Looked up from germline, CDR1 is SGHRS and CDR2 is YFSETQ. CDR3 loop: CASSLLGGPGDNYGYTF. The DNA for the CDR3 is TGCGCCAGCAGCTTGTTGGGTGGTCCGGGGGACAACTATGGCTACACCTTC.

The CDR3 here is CASSVDRGHGYTF. In DNA, the CDR3 is TGTGCCAGCAGTGTTGACAGGGGGCATGGCTACACCTTC. The chain employs TRBV2 and TRBJ1-2; TRBD1 aligns across 10 bases. The germline CDR1 and CDR2 sequences are SNHLY and FYNNEI. Trimming took 4 bases from V and 6 from J; bases not matched to a gene: 2. The CDR3 is 13 amino acids.

The V call is TRBV30, the J call TRBJ2-7, with a weak D call TRBD1 (6 bases). Germline CDR1 is GTSNPN and CDR2 is SVGIG (reference sequence). V gave up 5 bases and J gave up 1 base, with 12 bases separating them. The CDR3 is 13 amino acids. The CDR3 region has the DNA TGTGCCTGGGGGGGCGGGCCGTCCTACGAGCAGTACTTC. Protein sequence: CAWGGGPSYEQYF.

The V and J genes are TRBV3-1 (or the pseudogene TRBV3-2) and TRBJ1-2; the D gene is possibly TRBD1 (5 bases). The CDR3 runs to 14 residues. Germline-derived CDR1 and CDR2 are LGHDT and YNNKEL (reference sequence). V was shortened by 1 base and J by 6 bases, with 12 bases between the two germline ends. CDR3 nucleotides: TGTGCCAGCAGCCAAGGCGGGGGGAGGAATGGCTACACCTTC. Amino acid sequence: CASSQGGGRNGYTF.

This rearrangement joins TRBV7-9 to TRBJ2-5; 8 bases fit TRBD2. This CDR3 contains 16 residues. Germline values: CDR1 SEHNR, CDR2 FQNEAQ (reference sequence). With 5 bases clipped from V and 2 bases from J, the junction kept 10 bases outside the gene matches. CDR3: CASSALSSGAQETQYF. Here the CDR3 DNA reads TGTGCCAGCAGCGCCTTGAGTAGCGGGGCACAAGAGACCCAGTACTTC. Variable domain in full (rest from reference TRBV7-9 and TRBJ2-5): DTGVSQNPRHKITKRGQNVTFRCDPISEHNRLYWYRQTLGQGPEFLTYFQNEAQLEKSRLLSDRFSAERPKGSFSTLEIQRTEQGDSAMYLCASSALSSGAQETQYFGPGTRLLVL.

The chain is built from TRBV5-1 and TRBJ2-1, with D unclear. Trimming pared 2 bases from V and 6 bases from J, leaving 15 bases between. The length of the CDR3 is 15 residues. Germline V gene data show CDR1 as SGHRS and CDR2 as YFSETQ. Written as DNA, the CDR3 is TGCGCCAGCAGCTTCCCCGGACGAAGTTCCAATGAGCAGTTCTTC. This sequence encodes CASSFPGRSSNEQFF.

Note on this clone: A junction boundary mismatches the germline segment, possibly from a read error. The V call is TRBV7-7, the J call TRBJ2-5; D gene uncertain. The CDR3 is 13 amino acids. The V gene's germline CDR1 is SSHAT and CDR2 FNYEAQ (reference sequence). This CDR3 is CASSLVRQETQYF. DNA for the CDR3: TGTGCTAGCAGCTTAGTCAGACAAGAGACCCAGTACTTC.

This chain links TRBV10-3 with TRBJ1-1; D perhaps matches TRBD1 (6 bases). V lost 6 bases, J lost 10 bases, and 21 bases lay in between. CDR1 ENHRY and CDR2 SYGVKD come from the germline V gene. The CDR3 spans 14 residues. CDR3 loop: CAISPSRRTVRAFF. The DNA of the CDR3 is TGTGCCATCAGCCCCTCCCGTCGGACAGTTAGAGCTTTCTTT.

J is TRBJ1-2 and V is TRBV18; 7 bases are a match to TRBD1. Germline CDR1 KGHSH, CDR2 LQKENI. Trimming cost V 6 bases and J 4 bases; bases outside gene matches: 11. The CDR3 loop spans 15 amino acids. This CDR3 reads CASSPTPSGGYGYTF. In DNA form, the CDR3 reads TGTGCCAGCTCTCCGACACCCTCAGGGGGCTATGGCTACACCTTC.

The V and J genes are TRBV2 and TRBJ2-1; D uncertain. The CDR3 consists of 14 residues. The germline V gene encodes CDR1 SNHLY and CDR2 FYNNEI. The V end was cut by 4 bases, the J end by 6 bases, with 13 bases between. The CDR3, as DNA: TGTGCCAGCAGTGGGGAACAGACTCGCAATGAGCAGTTCTTC. Protein: CASSGEQTRNEQFF.

The chain couples TRBV6-4 to TRBJ2-1, with D possibly matching TRBD2 (5 bases). With 0 bases removed from V and 10 bases from J, the gap between germline ends came to 19 bases. The CDR3 has 16 amino acids. Germline V gene lookup returns CDR1 MRHNA and CDR2 SNTAGT. DNA of the CDR3: TGTGCCAGCAGTGACTCTCAGGACTCCCCCTCCCACGAGCAGTTCTTC. Protein product: CASSDSQDSPSHEQFF.

This chain links TRBV25-1 with TRBJ1-6, with D perhaps TRBD1 (6 bases). The CDR3 runs to 12 residues. The V end was cut by 6 bases, the J end by 7 bases, with 7 bases between. CDR1 is MGHDK, CDR2 SYGVNS, per germline. In DNA, the CDR3 is TGTGCCAGCAGGGACAGCAATTCACCCCTCCACTTT. Its translation: CASRDSNSPLHF.

J is TRBJ1-4 and V is TRBV4-2; TRBD1 matches 8 bases. Trimming at V came to 5 bases and at J to 2 bases, leaving 4 bases not matched to a gene. The germline CDR1 and CDR2 sequences are LGHNA and YNFKEQ. There are 15 residues in the CDR3. This CDR3 is CASSAQGATNEKLFF. CDR3 DNA: TGTGCCAGCAGCGCCCAGGGGGCTACTAATGAAAAACTGTTTTTT.

The chain is built from TRBV7-9 and TRBJ1-1; 7 bases are shared with TRBD1. V shed 1 base and J 6 bases; nucleotides not matched to a gene: 8. Germline V gives CDR1 SEHNR, CDR2 FQNEAQ (reference sequence). The CDR3 consists of 15 residues. Here the CDR3 reads CASSLEGGVRSEAFF. The CDR3 nucleotides are TGTGCCAGCAGCTTAGAAGGGGGCGTTCGGTCTGAAGCTTTCTTT. Full variable domain (remainder filled in from reference TRBV7-9 and TRBJ1-1): DTGVSQNPRHKITKRGQNVTFRCDPISEHNRLYWYRQTLGQGPEFLTYFQNEAQLEKSRLLSDRFSAERPKGSFSTLEIQRTEQGDSAMYLCASSLEGGVRSEAFFGQGTRLTVV.

This clone showed up just once. V is TRBV7-8 and J is TRBJ1-5, with D possibly matching TRBD1 (5 bases). Germline CDR1 is SGHVS and CDR2 is FQNEAQ. Trimming shortened V by 2 bases and J by 5 bases, and 7 bases separated the two germline ends. The CDR3 consists of 13 residues. The CDR3 bases are TGTGCCAGCAGCTTAACAGGATATCAGCCCCAGCATTTT. Its protein product is CASSLTGYQPQHF.

The rearrangement joins TRBV5-1 to TRBJ1-3; D ambiguous. The CDR3 is 13 residues long. Germline assignment: CDR1 SGHRS and CDR2 YFSETQ. With 0 bases removed from V and 6 bases from J, the gap between germline ends came to 7 bases. This chain's CDR3 is CASSLGTLNTIYF. CDR3 sequence (DNA): TGCGCCAGCAGCTTGGGCACGTTAAACACCATATATTTT. Full variable domain (rest looked up from reference TRBV5-1 and TRBJ1-3): KAGVTQTPRYLIKTRGQQVTLSCSPISGHRSVSWYQQTPGQGLQFLFEYFSETQRNKGNFPGRFSGRQFSNSRSEMNVSTLELGDSALYLCASSLGTLNTIYFGEGSWLTVV.

The chain joins TRBV18 to TRBJ1-5; D gene ambiguous. Deletions cut 2 bases from V and 5 bases from J, with 7 bases between. CDR1 is KGHSH and CDR2 is LQKENI in the germline V gene. The CDR3 has 13 amino acids. The CDR3 here is CASSPDLYQPQHF. CDR3 bases: TGTGCCAGCTCACCAGACCTTTATCAGCCCCAGCATTTT.

This clone was counted a few times. V and J are TRBV30 and TRBJ2-3, with D hard to call. The CDR3 is made up of 12 amino acids. Looked up from germline, CDR1 is GTSNPN and CDR2 is SVGIG (reference sequence). Trimming took off 0 bases at V and 6 bases at J, with 7 bases between the two ends. CDR3 sequence: CAWSVSSDTQYF. In nucleotides, the CDR3 is TGTGCCTGGAGTGTATCCAGCGATACGCAGTATTTT.

The rearrangement uses TRBV19 and TRBJ1-1, with 9 positions matching TRBD1. V lost 6 bases and J lost 6; bases outside the gene matches: 5. This CDR3 has 13 residues. Germline V gives CDR1 LNHDA, CDR2 SQIVND (reference sequence). The CDR3 protein is CASSRDREAEAFF. As DNA, the CDR3 is TGTGCCAGTAGCCGGGACAGGGAGGCTGAAGCTTTCTTT.

In this sample, this clone turned up once. This rearrangement joins TRBV21-1 to TRBJ2-2; the tabulated D call, TRBD1, remains unverified against the DNA. TRBV21-1 corresponds to a pseudogene. The CDR3 totals 14 residues. CDR3 nucleotide sequence: TGTGCCAGCATCTCACCCAGGGTCACCGGGGAGCTGTTTTTT. This gives the protein CASISPRVTGELFF.

The chain is built from TRBV11-2 and TRBJ1-1; the D gene is possibly TRBD1 (5 bases). CDR3 size: 13 residues. V shed 7 bases and J shed 0 bases, with 9 bases lying between them. Germline lookup yields CDR1 SGHAT and CDR2 FQNNGV. This CDR3 reads CASNRGLNTEAFF. The DNA for the CDR3 is TGTGCCAGCAACCGGGGCTTGAACACTGAAGCTTTCTTT.

The J gene is TRBJ1-1, the V gene TRBV29-1; D possibly corresponds to TRBD1 (6 bases). CDR3 length: 12 residues. CDR1 is SQVTM, CDR2 ANQGSEA, per germline. Trimming took off 4 bases at V and 1 base at J, with 7 bases between the two ends. CDR3 in amino acids: CSVGGGNTEAFF. In DNA, the CDR3 is TGCAGCGTTGGAGGGGGGAACACTGAAGCTTTCTTT.

This clone appeared a single time. The chain is built from TRBV5-4 and TRBJ2-3, with TRBD2 matching over 9 bases. V was clipped by 3 bases and J by 4 bases; unmatched bases: 6. CDR1 is SGHNT, CDR2 YYREEE, per germline (reference sequence). CDR3 length: 15 amino acids. In nucleotides, the CDR3 is TGTGCCAGCAGCTATAGCGGGAGTGGATCAGATACGCAGTATTTT. It specifies CASSYSGSGSDTQYF.

J is TRBJ1-2 and V is TRBV18; D unresolved. CDR3 length equals 13 residues. Trimming stripped 6 bases from V and 5 bases from J, with 13 bases between. Germline CDR1 and CDR2: KGHSH and LQKENI. In nucleotides, the CDR3 is TGTGCCAGCTCGTACGACTCGGGGTATGGCTACACCTTC. It encodes CASSYDSGYGYTF.

V gene TRBV7-8 combines with J gene TRBJ2-7, with a possible D match to TRBD2 (6 bases). Germline loops: CDR1 SGHVS, CDR2 FQNEAQ. This CDR3 comprises 16 residues. Trimming stripped 8 bases from V and 1 base from J, with 21 bases between. In nucleotides, the CDR3 is TGTGCCAGCTTTTCTGTCGGAGGGGATTTTTCCTACGAGCAGTACTTC. Translating gives CASFSVGGDFSYEQYF. The full variable domain, its missing parts supplied by reference TRBV7-8 and TRBJ2-7, is GAGVSQSPRYKVAKRGQDVALRCDPISGHVSLFWYQQALGQGPEFLTYFQNEAQLDKSGLPSDRFFAERPEGSVSTLKIQRTQQEDSAVYLCASFSVGGDFSYEQYFGPGTRLTVT.